This T cell receptor beta chain appears in the sequencing data of a study of CD8 T cells in Susac syndrome. Random hexamers were used to reverse transcribe an amount of roughly 0.5 to 1 ug RNA. One entry per CDR3 protein, called by TCRdb with MiXCR from the immunoSEQ multiplex PCR reads. This sample carries about 190,000 distinct CDR3 sequences, approximately 95% of them seen once, and the ten largest clones take less than 0.2%. CDR3 length: 15 amino acids. The ends were cut back, 0 bases at V and 1 base at J, with 7 bases in the middle. TEMRA cells were enriched by FACS, while CD8+ and CD4+ T cells were obtained through a negative isolation that was performed magnetically.

The genes are TRBV23-1 and TRBJ1-3; tentative D call: TRBD1 (5 bases). TRBV23-1 is an open reading frame whose function is uncertain. The sequence came from a human donor with Susac syndrome. Input material: CD8+ T cells from PBMCs. The CDR3 DNA reads TGCGCCAGCAGTCAATCGAGGGGATCTGGAAACACCATATATTTT. It codes for CASSQSRGSGNTIYF.